This entry lists 11 T cell receptor beta chains sequenced from one sample in a study of identical twins (TCRdb year 2016). Library method: 5' RACE. Sequencing was performed on an Illumina HiSeq 2000. TCRdb handled the public reads itself, with Q25 trimming in fastp and clone calling in MiXCR, and kept productive beta chains. Each entry is one CDR3 protein sequence, shown with its most common DNA and genes. This sample is represented by about 210,000 distinct CDR3 sequences; over 8% of them were singletons. Around 5.1% of the sample comes from the top ten. Material: memory (CD45RO+) T cells sorted from blood. The cell subset or site label for this specimen denotes: CD45RO+ enriched T cells. These receptors were obtained from a woman in her late teens or twenties in good health.

This clonotype has just a few counts. The chain links TRBV5-1 to TRBJ1-3; 9 bases line up with TRBD1. CDR1 is SGHRS, CDR2 YFSETQ, per germline. J was trimmed by 1 base and V by 3 bases; bases with no gene match: 5. The CDR3 covers 16 residues. The CDR3 nucleotides are TGCGCCAGCAGCTCCCCCGGGACAGGGTCTGGAAACACCATATATTTT. Translating it yields CASSSPGTGSGNTIYF.

The CDR3 here is CSAPRAGTDTEAFF. CDR3 nucleotide sequence: TGCAGTGCTCCTCGGGCGGGGACAGACACTGAAGCTTTCTTT. The chain couples TRBV20-1 to TRBJ1-1; 7 positions match TRBD1. The CDR3 consists of 14 residues. The V and J ends lost 5 bases and 3 bases, in that order; junction bases with no gene match: 9. Germline V gives CDR1 DFQATT, CDR2 SNEGSKA (reference sequence).

CDR3: CASTPGTADFLQYF. CDR3 coding DNA: TGTGCCAGCACCCCCGGGACAGCCGACTTTTTGCAGTACTTC. This chain joins TRBV7-2 and TRBJ2-7, with 7 positions matching TRBD1. The CDR3 is 14 residues long. The germline V gene has CDR1 SGHTA and CDR2 FQGNSA. J gave up 9 bases and V 7 bases, and 15 bases lay outside the gene matches.

This clonotype was picked up a small number of times. This chain joins TRBV6-2 or TRBV6-3 and TRBJ2-7, with TRBD2 identical over 13 bases. V shed 5 bases, J shed 8 bases, and the junction held 6 bases outside the gene matches. This CDR3 is built from 14 residues. Germline lookup yields CDR1 MNHEY and CDR2 SVGEGT. The DNA of the CDR3 is TGTGCCAGCAGTCTCGGGACTAGCGGGACAAAGCAGTACTTC. It translates to CASSLGTSGTKQYF.

The V gene is TRBV20-1, the J gene TRBJ2-2; 9 bases map to TRBD2. V dropped 0 bases and J dropped 3; count of bases not matched to a gene: 5. The CDR3 is 16 amino acids. Germline CDR1 reads DFQATT; CDR2 reads SNEGSKA (reference sequence). CDR3 loop: CSAREYLAGHTGELFF. For the CDR3, the DNA is TGCAGTGCTAGAGAATACCTAGCGGGACACACCGGGGAGCTGTTTTTT.

This rearrangement joins TRBV7-9 to TRBJ2-5; D is perhaps TRBD1 (5 bases). There are 17 residues in the CDR3. Germline CDR1 is SEHNR and CDR2 is FQNEAQ (reference sequence). The V gene lost 5 bases and the J gene lost 3 bases, with 22 bases spanning the gap. DNA of the CDR3: TGTGCCAGCAGCCTACTCGACAGCCCGCCTGGAGAAGAGACCCAGTACTTC. Its translation is CASSLLDSPPGEETQYF.

This clonotype was found many times. The chain recombines TRBV7-2 with TRBJ2-2; D unclear. The CDR3 has 12 amino acids. The germline V and J ends were trimmed by 6 bases and 4 bases, with 6 bases remaining between them. Germline V gene data show CDR1 as SGHTA and CDR2 as FQGNSA. CDR3 DNA: TGTGCCAGCAGATACCCCACCGGGGAGCTGTTTTTT. Protein sequence: CASRYPTGELFF.

This clonotype was seen only a few times. This chain connects TRBV6-1 to TRBJ1-6; no clear D. The CDR3 extends over 14 amino acids. Germline V gives CDR1 MNHNS, CDR2 SASEGT. The V and J ends lost 7 bases and 7 bases respectively, with 14 bases between them. CDR3 in DNA: TGTGCCAGCATCCCACAGATAGAAAATTCACCCCTCCACTTT. Translation gives CASIPQIENSPLHF.

This clonotype was counted only a few times. This chain connects TRBV2 to TRBJ1-6; D is ambiguous. Germline CDR1 is SNHLY and CDR2 is FYNNEI. Trimming shortened V by 7 bases and J by 5 bases, and 12 bases separated the two germline ends. The CDR3 totals 14 residues. The CDR3 DNA sequence: TGTGCCAGCACGAGGGTCGGAGATAATTCACCCCTCCACTTT. This gives the protein CASTRVGDNSPLHF.

This clonotype was seen ten or more times. This chain uses TRBV18 with TRBJ1-6; D not resolved. Germline V gives CDR1 KGHSH, CDR2 LQKENI. Trimming stripped 2 bases from V and 8 bases from J, with 10 bases between. There are 14 residues in the CDR3. In DNA, the CDR3 is TGTGCCAGCTCACCAAGACGGCCGGATTCACCCCTCCACTTT. This gives the protein CASSPRRPDSPLHF.

This clonotype was observed at least ten times. J is TRBJ2-3 and V is TRBV5-6; 9 positions match TRBD2. Germline CDR1 SGHDT, CDR2 YYEEEE. The CDR3 covers 15 residues. The V gene end was trimmed by 2 bases and the J gene end by 2 bases; junction bases not matched to a gene: 3. The CDR3: CASSLAGGLTDTQYF. CDR3 nucleotides: TGTGCCAGCAGCTTAGCGGGGGGTCTCACAGATACGCAGTATTTT.